This entry features one T cell receptor (beta chain) sequence. The data belong to a study of long-term antiretroviral therapy in people with HIV. The germline V gene has CDR1 MNHEY and CDR2 SVGAGI. Trimming took 11 bases from V and 5 from J, leaving 15 bases between them. The CDR3 is 12 residues long. Investigators performed immunoSEQ version v3.0 at survey level. TCRdb keeps only in-frame clones here, not all; method: immunoSEQ multiplex PCR. The sample has tens of thousands of clones, about nine tenths seen once. The sample consisted of unsorted PBMCs, taken 3.2 years before starting antiretroviral therapy. This chain joins TRBV6-5 and TRBJ1-1; a weak D match, TRBD1 (5 bases). The TCR sequence derives from a man in his fifties or sixties with HIV. This CDR3 reads CALTGGRTEAFF. The CDR3 DNA sequence: TGTGCCCTCACAGGCGGGCGGACTGAAGCTTTCTTT.